This T cell receptor beta chain comes out of a study of Tregs in tolerant kidney transplant recipients. CDR3 length: 13 amino acids. The V and J ends lost 3 bases and 7 bases respectively, with 12 bases between them. Germline lookup yields CDR1 GTSNPN and CDR2 SVGIG (reference sequence). Generated by immunoSEQ multiplex PCR, the TCRdb table keeps only in-frame clones and is missing some. This repertoire shows about 31,000 clones, about four fifths found once; its top ten account for about 2.3%. Points on this clone: Antigen unknown.

This TCR derives from a human donor in good health. This chain connects TRBV30 to TRBJ1-4, with a possible D match to TRBD1 (5 bases). Sequenced sample: Tregs from blood cultured with allogeneic cells. CDR3 amino acids: CAWSGQGGEKLFF. Written as DNA, the CDR3 is TGTGCCTGGAGCGGCCAGGGAGGTGAAAAACTGTTTTTT.